This T cell receptor (beta chain) was sequenced in a study of Graves' ophthalmopathy and Graves' hyperthyroidism. RNA transcripts provided the template for amplifying TCR beta CDR3 regions. Second-round multiplex PCR came after a first-round RT-PCR that employed HTBI primers. TCRdb analysed the multiplex PCR reads with MiXCR anew, one entry per CDR3 protein. The profile shows roughly 500,000 distinct CDR3 sequences, around 15% of them singletons. This clonotype turned up a few times. The germline V gene has CDR1 LGHNA and CDR2 YNFKEQ. The ends were cut back, 0 bases at V and 7 bases at J, with 13 bases in the middle. The CDR3 extends over 15 amino acids.

The source material was blood. V usage is TRBV4-2 and J usage is TRBJ1-5; D perhaps matches TRBD1 (5 bases). The TCR comes from a woman aged 25 to 39 with Graves' ophthalmopathy. CDR3 protein: CASSQDPGVEQPQHF. As DNA, the CDR3 is TGTGCCAGCAGCCAAGATCCGGGGGTTGAGCAGCCCCAGCATTTT.